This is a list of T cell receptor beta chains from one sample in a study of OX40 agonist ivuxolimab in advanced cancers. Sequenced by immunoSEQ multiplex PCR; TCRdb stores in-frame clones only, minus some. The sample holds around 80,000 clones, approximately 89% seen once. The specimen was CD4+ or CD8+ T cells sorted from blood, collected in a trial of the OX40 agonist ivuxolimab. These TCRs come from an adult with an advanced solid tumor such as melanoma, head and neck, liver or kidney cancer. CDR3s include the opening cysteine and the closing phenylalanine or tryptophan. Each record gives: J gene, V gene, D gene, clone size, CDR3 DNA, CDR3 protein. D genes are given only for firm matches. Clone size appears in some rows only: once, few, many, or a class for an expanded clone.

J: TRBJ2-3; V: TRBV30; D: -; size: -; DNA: TGTGCCTGGAGGTCGGGGGCCACAGATACGCAGTATTTT; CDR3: CAWRSGATDTQYF
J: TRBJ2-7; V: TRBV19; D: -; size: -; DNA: TGTGCCAGTAGTCAGATCCCCCCGGTGGGTTACGAGCAGTACTTC; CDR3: CASSQIPPVGYEQYF
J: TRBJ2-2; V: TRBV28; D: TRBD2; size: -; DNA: TGTGCCAGCACCCCACTAGCGGGAGTTCCGAGAGCGCTGTTTTTT; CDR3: CASTPLAGVPRALFF
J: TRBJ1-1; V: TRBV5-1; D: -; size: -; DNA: TGCGCCAGCAGCTTGGGGTCACTAAGGACTGAAGCTTTCTTT; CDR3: CASSLGSLRTEAFF
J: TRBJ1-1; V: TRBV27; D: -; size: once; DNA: TGTGCCAGCAGTGGCCTGAGGGGTATTGATAGGACCACTGAAGCTTTCTTT; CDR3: CASSGLRGIDRTTEAFF
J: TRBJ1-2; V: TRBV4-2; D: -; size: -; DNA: TGTGCCAGCAGCCAAGAAACGACAGGAGCTAACTATGGCTACACCTTC; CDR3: CASSQETTGANYGYTF
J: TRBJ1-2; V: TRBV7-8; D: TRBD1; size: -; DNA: TGTGCCAGCAGCCCAAGGGACAGGGGAGGGTTCTATGGCTACACCTTC; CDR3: CASSPRDRGGFYGYTF
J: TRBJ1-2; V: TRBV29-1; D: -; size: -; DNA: TGCAGCGCCCGGGGGGTGGACAGCTATGGCTACACCTTC; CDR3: CSARGVDSYGYTF
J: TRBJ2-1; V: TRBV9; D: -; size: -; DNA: TGTGCCAGCAGCGTCGAAGGGGGGACTAACAAGTACAATGAGCAGTTCTTC; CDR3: CASSVEGGTNKYNEQFF
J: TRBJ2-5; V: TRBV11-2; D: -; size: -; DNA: TGTGCCAGCAGCTTAAGGGGCTGGCTAGCGAGTACACAAGAGACCCAGTACTTC; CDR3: CASSLRGWLASTQETQYF
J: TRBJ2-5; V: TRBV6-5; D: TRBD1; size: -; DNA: TGTGCCAGCAGGGTGGACAGGGGGTGGAGGGAGACCCAGTACTTC; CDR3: CASRVDRGWRETQYF
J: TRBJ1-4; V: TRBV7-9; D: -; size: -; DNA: TGTGCCAGCAGCCCTCGTCGACAGGATGCTGAAAAACTGTTTTTT; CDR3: CASSPRRQDAEKLFF
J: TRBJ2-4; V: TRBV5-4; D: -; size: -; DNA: TGTGCCAGCAGCCCCGGGACAGCGGGGAGCCAAAACATTCAGTACTTC; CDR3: CASSPGTAGSQNIQYF
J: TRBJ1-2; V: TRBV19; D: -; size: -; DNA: TGTGCCAGTAGTCGACAGGCCGCGGACTATGGCTACACCTTC; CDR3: CASSRQAADYGYTF
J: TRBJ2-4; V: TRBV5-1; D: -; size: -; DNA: TGCGCCAGCAGCTTGGCCACGTCTCGGGTGAGAAACATTCAGTACTTC; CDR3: CASSLATSRVRNIQYF
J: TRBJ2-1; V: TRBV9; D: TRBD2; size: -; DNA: TGTGCCAGCAGCGTAGCCGGACTAGCGGGGGGTCTAAATGAGCAGTTCTTC; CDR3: CASSVAGLAGGLNEQFF
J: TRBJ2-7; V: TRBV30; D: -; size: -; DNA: TGTGCCTGGAGAAGCCGGGACGGGCACTACGAGCAGTACTTC; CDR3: CAWRSRDGHYEQYF
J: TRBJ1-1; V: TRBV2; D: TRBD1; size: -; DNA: TGTGCCAGCAGGTATAGGACAGGGGCCGTAGGGAACACTGAAGCTTTCTTT; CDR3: CASRYRTGAVGNTEAFF
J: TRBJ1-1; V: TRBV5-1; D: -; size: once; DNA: TGCGCCAGCAGCCCGGCCGGGGAATCTAACACTGAAGCTTTCTTT; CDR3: CASSPAGESNTEAFF
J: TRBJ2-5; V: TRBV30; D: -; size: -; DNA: TGTGCCTGGAGTGGGCAGTTCCAAGAGACCCAGTACTTC; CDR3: CAWSGQFQETQYF
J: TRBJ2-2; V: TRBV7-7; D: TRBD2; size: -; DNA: TGTGCCAGCGGGGGCCCGACTAGCGCCGGGGAGCTGTTTTTT; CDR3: CASGGPTSAGELFF
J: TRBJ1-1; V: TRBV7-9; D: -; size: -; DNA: TGTGCCAGCGGGGATCAGGGTGGAGCTGAAGCTTTCTTT; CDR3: CASGDQGGAEAFF
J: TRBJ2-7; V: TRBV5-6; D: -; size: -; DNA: TGTGCCAGCAGCCCGGGGGGCAGGAGACCCTACGAGCAGTACTTC; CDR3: CASSPGGRRPYEQYF
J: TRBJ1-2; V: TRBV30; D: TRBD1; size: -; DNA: TGTGCCTGGTACCACCGGACAGGGACGAACTATGGCTACACCTTC; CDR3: CAWYHRTGTNYGYTF
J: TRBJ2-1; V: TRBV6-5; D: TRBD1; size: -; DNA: TGTGCCAGCAGTCGGGACAGGGGGCCAGATGAGCAGTTCTTC; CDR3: CASSRDRGPDEQFF
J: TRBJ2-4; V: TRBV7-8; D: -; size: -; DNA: TGTGCCAGCAGCTTAGCAGGGGGGTTCAACAAAAACATTCAGTACTTC; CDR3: CASSLAGGFNKNIQYF
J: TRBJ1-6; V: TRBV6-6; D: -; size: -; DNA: TGTGCCAGCAACCCATTGGGGATGGGGAATTCACCCCTCCACTTT; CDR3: CASNPLGMGNSPLHF
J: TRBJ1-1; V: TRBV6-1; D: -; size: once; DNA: TGTGCCAGCACCCCTGCGGGGGGCACTGAAGCTTTCTTT; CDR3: CASTPAGGTEAFF
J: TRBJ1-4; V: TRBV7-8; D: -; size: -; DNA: TGTGCCAGCAGCAGCCTACCGTCAGGGAGTAATGAAAAACTGTTTTTT; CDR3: CASSSLPSGSNEKLFF
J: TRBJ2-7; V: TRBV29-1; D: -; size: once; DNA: TGCAGCGTTGGGGCAGGGGTATCCTACGAGCAGTACTTC; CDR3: CSVGAGVSYEQYF
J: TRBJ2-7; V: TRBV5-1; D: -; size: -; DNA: TGCGCCAGCAGCTTGCCTAGCTCCCTCTACGAGCAGTACTTC; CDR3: CASSLPSSLYEQYF
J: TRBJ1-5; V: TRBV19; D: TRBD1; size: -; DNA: TGTGCCAGTAACAGGGACAGCGTAGTTAGCAATCAGCCCCAGCATTTT; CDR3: CASNRDSVVSNQPQHF
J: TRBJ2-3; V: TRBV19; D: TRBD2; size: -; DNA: TGTGCCAGTAGTATAAGCGCGGGAGGGGGCACAGATACGCAGTATTTT; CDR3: CASSISAGGGTDTQYF
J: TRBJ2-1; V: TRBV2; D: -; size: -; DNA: TGTGCCAGCAAAGAGAATGAGCAGTTCTTC; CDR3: CASKENEQFF
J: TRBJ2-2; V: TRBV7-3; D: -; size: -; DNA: TGTGCCAGCAGCTTAATAGGTGGGAGTGGCACCGGGGAGCTGTTTTTT; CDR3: CASSLIGGSGTGELFF
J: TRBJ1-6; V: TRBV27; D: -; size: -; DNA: TGTGCCAGCAGTTTTCCGAATTCACCCCTCCACTTT; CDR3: CASSFPNSPLHF
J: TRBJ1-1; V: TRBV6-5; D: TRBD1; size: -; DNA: TGTGCCAGCAGTCGGGACAGGGTATATGATGAAGCTTTCTTT; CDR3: CASSRDRVYDEAFF
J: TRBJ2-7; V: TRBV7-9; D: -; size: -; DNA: TGTGCCAGCAGCTTCTTCTTGGCAGGATCCTACGAGCAGTACTTC; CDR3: CASSFFLAGSYEQYF
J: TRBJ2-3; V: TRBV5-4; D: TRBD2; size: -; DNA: TGTGCCAGCAGCAATCTAGCGGGAGGACGAACAGATACGCAGTATTTT; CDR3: CASSNLAGGRTDTQYF
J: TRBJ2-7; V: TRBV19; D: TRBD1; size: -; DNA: TGTGCCAGTAGTATCACCACAGGGGACGAGCAGTACTTC; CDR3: CASSITTGDEQYF
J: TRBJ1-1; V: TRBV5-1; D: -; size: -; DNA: TGCGCCAGCAGCTTGGCGTCTCCGGGGGTGAACACTGAAGCTTTCTTT; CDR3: CASSLASPGVNTEAFF
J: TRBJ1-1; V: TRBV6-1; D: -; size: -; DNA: TGTGCCAGCCAGGCCGGACAGTTGAACACTGAAGCTTTCTTT; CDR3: CASQAGQLNTEAFF
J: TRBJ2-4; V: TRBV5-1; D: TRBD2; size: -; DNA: TGCGCCAGCAGCTTTTACCGACTAGCGGGAGGGCCGGGGGCCAAAAACATTCAGTACTTC; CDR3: CASSFYRLAGGPGAKNIQYF
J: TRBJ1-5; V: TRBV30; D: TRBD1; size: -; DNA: TGTGCCTGCTCGACAGGGTTGGTGGGTCAGCCCCAGCATTTT; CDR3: CACSTGLVGQPQHF
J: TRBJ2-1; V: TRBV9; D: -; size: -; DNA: TGTGCCAGCAGCGTAGACGGCGGTAGCTCCTACAATGAGCAGTTCTTC; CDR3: CASSVDGGSSYNEQFF
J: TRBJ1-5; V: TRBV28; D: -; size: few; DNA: TGTGCCAGCAGTTTACAACTGGGATCGTATAGCAATCAGCCCCAGCATTTT; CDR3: CASSLQLGSYSNQPQHF
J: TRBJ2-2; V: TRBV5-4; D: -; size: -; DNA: TGTGCCAGCAGCTTGGTTCCCCCCGGGGGAGCGAACACCGGGGAGCTGTTTTTT; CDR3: CASSLVPPGGANTGELFF
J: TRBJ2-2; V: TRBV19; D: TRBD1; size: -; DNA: TGTGCCAGTAGTATAGGCCCAGGACAGGGGTACACCGGGGAGCTGTTTTTT; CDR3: CASSIGPGQGYTGELFF
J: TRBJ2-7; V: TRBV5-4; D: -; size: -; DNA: TGTGCCAGCAGCTTGGGACGTACCTACGAGCAGTACTTC; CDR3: CASSLGRTYEQYF
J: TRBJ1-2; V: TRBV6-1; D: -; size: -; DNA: TGTGCCAGCAGTGAAGCGTCGGGGGCGGTGTATGGCTACACCTTC; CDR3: CASSEASGAVYGYTF
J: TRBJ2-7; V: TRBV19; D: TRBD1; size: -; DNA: TGTGCCAGCCAGAACAGGGGTCTTTTCGGCGAGCAGTACTTC; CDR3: CASQNRGLFGEQYF
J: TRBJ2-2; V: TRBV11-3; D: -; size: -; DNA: TGTGCCAGCAGCTTAATGTTCGGGACTTGGACCGGGGAGCTGTTTTTT; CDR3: CASSLMFGTWTGELFF
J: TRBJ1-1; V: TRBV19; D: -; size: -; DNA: TGTGCCAGTAGTTCATCGGCGGGGGCGCCCGAAGCTTTCTTT; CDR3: CASSSSAGAPEAFF
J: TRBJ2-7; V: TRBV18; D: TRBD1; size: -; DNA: TGTGCCAGCTCACCACAACAGGGGTATAATTCGAACGAGCAGTACTTC; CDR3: CASSPQQGYNSNEQYF
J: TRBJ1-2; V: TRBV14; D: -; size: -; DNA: TGTGCCAGCAGCCAGGGACTCTATGGCTACACCTTC; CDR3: CASSQGLYGYTF
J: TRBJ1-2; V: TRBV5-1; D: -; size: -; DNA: TGCGCCAGCAGCCCAGGGGATTTAGACTATGGCTACACCTTC; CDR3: CASSPGDLDYGYTF
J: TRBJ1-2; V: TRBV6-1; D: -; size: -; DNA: TGTGCCAGCAGCCCCCCTGGGGATGGCTACACCTTC; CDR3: CASSPPGDGYTF
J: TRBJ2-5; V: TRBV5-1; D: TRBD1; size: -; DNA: TGCGCCAGCAGCTTGGAGTTCTCCAGGGGGGAGACCCAGTACTTC; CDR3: CASSLEFSRGETQYF
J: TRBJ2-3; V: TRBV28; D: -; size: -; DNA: TGTGCCAGCAGTTTAGGGTGGGATACGCAGTATTTT; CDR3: CASSLGWDTQYF